This TCR beta chain was profiled in a study of T cells after yellow fever vaccination. Study observations and caveats: Abundant bulk-derived clonotypes could contaminate FACS-sorted repertoires. Secondary responses were weaker yet peaked faster, day 5 versus 15. Boosting was followed by the reappearance of most primary-vaccination clones (roughly 95% CD4, 88% CD8).

This clonotype showed up many times. No antigen is known for it. UMIs were added to TCR cDNA along with a universal primer site when it was made by 5'RACE template switching. One entry per CDR3 protein results from TCRdb running MiXCR on the 5' RACE reads. The table includes 100,000 to 150,000 distinct CDR3 sequences, about 7% detected once. Germline V lookup: CDR1 SGHTA, CDR2 FQGNSA. V gave up 0 bases and J gave up 2 bases; unmatched junction bases: 5. This CDR3 spans 17 amino acids. The chain has TRBV7-2 and TRBJ2-3, with 10 bases aligning to TRBD2. The material sequenced was CD4+ T cells sorted from PBMCs, taken roughly 45 days after the first yellow fever vaccination. The TCR was taken from a man aged 18-30 years who received the YFV17D yellow fever vaccine. The CDR3 spells CASSLALAGVNTDTQYF. CDR3 nucleotide sequence: TGTGCCAGCAGCTTAGCCCTAGCGGGGGTGAACACAGATACGCAGTATTTT.